This entry lists 2 T cell receptor beta chains sequenced from one sample in a study of blood T cell repertoires in COVID-19. Clones were sequenced by immunoSEQ multiplex PCR, and TCRdb holds only the in-frame ones, with some missing. The table has about 200,000 clones, around 82% seen once. Input material: peripheral blood. Receptors originate from a woman between 35 and 50 years old with acute or convalescent COVID-19.

The chain links TRBV14 to TRBJ2-3; D call uncertain. The CDR3 extends over 15 amino acids. Trimming cost V 0 bases and J 0 bases, with 7 bases left between them. CDR1 SGHDN and CDR2 FVKESK come from the germline V gene. CDR3 in amino acids: CASSQDLLSTDTQYF. CDR3 coding DNA: TGTGCCAGCAGCCAAGATCTCTTGAGCACAGATACGCAGTATTTT.

The CDR3 DNA is TGTGCCAGCAGCCGGAACAGCTACGAGCAGTACTTC. Translation: CASSRNSYEQYF. The rearrangement links TRBV6-2 or TRBV6-3 to TRBJ2-7; no clear D. The V end lost 6 bases, the J end lost 3 bases, and 9 bases lay between the germline ends. This CDR3 contains 12 residues. Germline values: CDR1 MNHEY, CDR2 SVGEGT.